This TCR beta chain was retrieved from a study of T cells in localized non-small cell lung cancer. Study-wide points: Elevated blood T cell density was associated with longer overall survival. Heterogeneity stays possible, as sequencing covered only one tumor region. Adjacent lung tissue had a median 57 of the top 100 clones found in the tumor. In uninvolved adjacent lung, T cell clonality reached its highest value, exceeding tumor.

Some clones are missing from TCRdb's copy, which holds only in-frame ones; the method was immunoSEQ multiplex PCR. The data hold tens of thousands of clones, with around 94% observed a single time. Germline V gene sequence: CDR1 SNHLY, CDR2 FYNNEI. This CDR3 contains 12 residues. V shed 8 bases and J shed 4 bases, with 11 bases lying between them. As to this clone: The target antigen is unknown.

The sequence derives from a woman between 40 and 69 years old with stage I lung adenocarcinoma. The source material was peripheral blood, sampled before any cancer treatment. The rearrangement links TRBV2 to TRBJ1-2; D may be TRBD1 (5 bases). The CDR3 bases are TGTGCCAGCCGGAGACAGCCCTATGGCTACACCTTC. This translates into CASRRQPYGYTF.